Sequencing of this TCR beta chain was carried out in a study of vaccination effects on CD4 cells after COVID-19. Study-wide points: Late post-vaccination samples showed marked contraction of infection- and vaccine-induced clones.

Comments on this clone: Its antigen is unidentified.

Libraries were prepared by immunoSEQ multiplex PCR; TCRdb keeps only in-frame clonotypes and omits some of them. The data contain some 31,000 clones, roughly 72% of them seen just once; the ten biggest clones take up around 25%. This CDR3 region has 11 residues. The V gene lost 6 bases and the J gene lost 11 bases, with 16 bases spanning the gap. Germline V CDR1 and CDR2: DFQATT, SNEGSKA (reference sequence). Antigen-specific CD4+ T cell clonotypes were called by their expansion after viral peptide-pool culture in ViraFEST. Cultured cells yielded isolated CD4+ T cells after about ten days. The study found no prior SARS-CoV-2 infection in the vaccine recipients, who tested negative for nucleocapsid antibodies. IL-2 medium took the place of half the medium on both days 3 and 7.

This sequence was found in a human donor who received a COVID-19 vaccine. Sequenced here: CD4+ T cells from PBMCs cultured with HCoV-OC43 spike peptides, sampled before COVID-19 vaccination. Subset meaning: HCoV-OC43 spike overlapping peptide pool stimulation. The chain carries TRBV20-1 and TRBJ1-1, with D unresolved. CDR3 DNA sequence: TGCAGTGCCAGTCCTGTGCTGGTCGCTTTCTTT. Its protein is CSASPVLVAFF.